This T cell receptor beta chain was obtained from a study of T-cell memory formation after mild COVID-19. Study-wide findings and caveats: Clones from the second wave (peaking day 37) had unconfirmed SARS-CoV-2 specificity. Whereas later expanders leaned CD4+, clones contracting day 15 to 85 showed a balanced CD4/CD8 makeup. Largely, contracting CD4+ clones fell within CM and EM, and contracting CD8+ clones within EMRA.

Employing constant-segment primers, 5'RACE generated TCR alpha and TCR beta cDNA libraries bearing sample barcodes and UMIs. MiXCR, applied by TCRdb to the 5' RACE reads, yields one record per CDR3 protein. Of 35,000 to 55,000 distinct CDR3 sequences in the sample, 9.5% were seen once. This clonotype appeared many times. Its antigen is not identified. The germline V gene encodes CDR1 SGHTA and CDR2 FQGNSA. V lost 3 bases and J 12 bases, leaving 9 bases between the germline ends. This CDR3 region has 11 residues. What was sequenced was PBMCs or a T cell subset sorted from them (not recorded which). This clonotype was obtained from an adult woman who had mild COVID-19 (a few samples of this study predate the infection). Cell type and time point are not known. The V call is TRBV7-2, the J call TRBJ2-1; tentatively, D is TRBD1 (6 bases). For the CDR3, the DNA is TGTGCCAGCAGCTTTGACAGGAGGCAGTTCTTC. Amino acid sequence: CASSFDRRQFF. The full variable domain, rest sourced from reference TRBV7-2 and TRBJ2-1, is GAGVSQSPSNKVTEKGKDVELRCDPISGHTALYWYRQSLGQGLEFLIYFQGNSAPDKSGLPSDRFSAERTGGSVSTLTIQRTQQEDSAVYLCASSFDRRQFFGPGTRLTVL.